This TCR beta chain was obtained from a study of T-cell reconstitution after alpha-beta-depleted transplantation in children. Overall study findings and caveats: Most T-cell counts and diversity one year after the transplant came from T cells that were newly produced. Some patients showed high day-60 TCRbeta diversity, which derived from surviving recipient T cells and thymic progenitors. About two months after transplant, alpha-beta T cells reportedly came from several hundred expanded graft clones.

Germline V gene lookup returns CDR1 SGHRS and CDR2 YFSETQ. The CDR3 is 15 residues long. Unmatched junction bases numbered 9, after V lost 4 bases and J lost 6 bases. This clonotype was counted at least ten times. The antigen remains undetermined. Preparation of the TCRbeta library used unique molecular identifiers. TCRdb re-analysed the PCR reads in MiXCR, keeping a single row per CDR3 protein. The data show some 180,000 distinct CDR3 sequences, with approximately 6.3% seen just once and just over 5.5% held by the top ten. This receptor was obtained from a boy younger than 10 with acute lymphoblastic leukemia, due to receive a stem cell transplant. The chain links TRBV5-1 to TRBJ1-1, with 10 bases aligning to TRBD1. This sample comprised PBMCs, obtained before TCRalphabeta/CD19-depleted stem cell transplant. CDR3 loop: CASSPRGQGEAEAFF. DNA for the CDR3: TGCGCCAGCAGCCCCCGCGGACAGGGGGAAGCTGAAGCTTTCTTT. The full variable domain, completed using reference TRBV5-1 and TRBJ1-1, is KAGVTQTPRYLIKTRGQQVTLSCSPISGHRSVSWYQQTPGQGLQFLFEYFSETQRNKGNFPGRFSGRQFSNSRSEMNVSTLELGDSALYLCASSPRGQGEAEAFFGQGTRLTVV.